These T cell receptor beta chains were read from a single sample in a study of blood T cell repertoires in COVID-19. Measured with immunoSEQ multiplex PCR; TCRdb has only the in-frame clones, and not every one. The sample lists 150,000 to 200,000 clones; approximately 80% were seen once. Sequenced input: peripheral blood. The origin of the receptors is a man aged 55 to 70 with acute or convalescent COVID-19. Each CDR3 is given with its conserved first and last residue. A D gene is named only where the DNA matches it firmly. Some rows have no size entry. The others give once, few or many, or a class for an expanded clone.

>TRBJ1-2|.|.|TRBV7-2
CASSLLGGSGYTF
TGTGCCAGCAGCCTCTTAGGAGGAAGTGGCTACACCTTC
>TRBJ1-2|.|TRBD1|TRBV9
CASTNTGQNYGYTF
TGTGCCAGCACCAACACGGGACAGAACTATGGCTACACCTTC
>TRBJ1-3|.|.|TRBV7-2
CASSFTVPYSGNTIYF
TGTGCCAGCAGCTTTACGGTACCCTATTCTGGAAACACCATATATTTT
>TRBJ1-3|.|TRBD1|TRBV4-3
CASSPGQPSGNTIYF
TGCGCCAGCAGCCCGGGACAGCCCTCTGGAAACACCATATATTTT
>TRBJ1-6|.|.|TRBV6-6
CASRLMSAGSPLHF
TGTGCCAGCAGACTTATGAGTGCGGGTTCACCCCTCCACTTT
>TRBJ1-2|.|.|TRBV5-4
CASSLAGSNYGYTF
TGTGCCAGCAGCTTAGCAGGCTCTAACTATGGCTACACCTTC
>TRBJ1-3|once|TRBD1|TRBV25-1
CASSDPRQGSGNTIYF
TGTGCCAGCAGTGACCCTCGACAGGGCTCTGGAAACACCATATATTTT
>TRBJ2-1|once|TRBD2|TRBV10-3
CAINSQAGETYNEQFF
TGTGCCATCAACTCCCAGGCGGGAGAGACTTACAATGAGCAGTTCTTC
>TRBJ1-1|.|TRBD1|TRBV3-1/TRBV3-2
CASSPPTGTSTEAFF
TGTGCCAGCAGCCCCCCGACAGGGACGAGCACTGAAGCTTTCTTT
>TRBJ1-5|.|TRBD1|TRBV28
CASRSDPGQGLVF
TGTGCCAGCAGATCAGACCCGGGACAGGGCCTGGTTTTT